Presented here are 18 T cell receptor beta chains from one specimen sequenced in a study of control samples from healthy donors and cancer patients. Using immunoSEQ multiplex PCR, the repertoire was profiled, and TCRdb retains in-frame clones only, with some absent. The sample includes about 160,000 clones, approximately 90% of them seen just once. The source material was blood. These receptors were taken from a woman under 40 in good health.

CDR3 amino acids: CASSRTSGIKDTQYF. The CDR3 DNA follows: TGTGCCAGCAGCCGGACTAGCGGGATCAAAGATACGCAGTATTTT. The rearrangement joins TRBV6-5 to TRBJ2-3; 12 bases match TRBD2. V gave up 6 bases and J gave up 5 bases; unmatched junction bases: 6. The CDR3 runs 15 residues. Germline V gives CDR1 MNHEY, CDR2 SVGAGI.

V is TRBV9 and J is TRBJ1-2; the D is unclear. The V end was cut by 0 bases, the J end by 0 bases, with 6 bases between. Per the germline V gene, CDR1 is SGDLS and CDR2 is YYNGEE. The CDR3 spans 14 residues. The CDR3 region is CASSVASPNYGYTF. The CDR3 nucleotides read TGTGCCAGCAGCGTAGCTTCCCCTAACTATGGCTACACCTTC.

The chain recombines TRBV11-3 with TRBJ2-4; 9 nucleotides agree with TRBD2. The CDR3 covers 14 residues. The junction had 7 bases not matched to a gene; V was cut back by 5 bases and J by 8 bases. Looked up from germline, CDR1 is SGHNT and CDR2 is YENEEA. This CDR3 reads CASSKTSGGDIQYF. The CDR3 nucleotides read TGTGCCAGCAGCAAGACTAGCGGCGGGGACATTCAGTACTTC.

The V gene is TRBV19, the J gene TRBJ2-1, with 14 bases fitting TRBD2. V lost 7 bases and J lost 1; bases outside the gene matches: 12. Germline V gene data show CDR1 as LNHDA and CDR2 as SQIVND (reference sequence). The CDR3 loop spans 19 amino acids. The CDR3 sequence: CASTNLGLAGAGSYNEQFF. The CDR3 nucleotides read TGTGCCAGTACCAACCTGGGACTAGCGGGAGCAGGTTCCTACAATGAGCAGTTCTTC.

The genes are TRBV6-5 and TRBJ1-3, with TRBD1 matching over 7 bases. The germline V gene encodes CDR1 MNHEY and CDR2 SVGAGI. CDR3 length equals 15 residues. With V trimmed by 2 bases and J by 3 bases, 4 bases remained unmatched. Here the CDR3 DNA reads TGTGCCAGCAGTTACAGGGGGCGAAGTGGAAACACCATATATTTT. It codes for CASSYRGRSGNTIYF.

The chain carries TRBV4-1 and TRBJ1-2; 8 positions agree with TRBD1. The CDR3 consists of 16 residues. Germline loops: CDR1 MGHRA, CDR2 YSYEKL. The V gene end was trimmed by 1 base and the J gene end by 8 bases; junction bases not matched to a gene: 12. This chain's CDR3 is CASSQGSGGAPMGYTF. Here the CDR3 DNA reads TGCGCCAGCAGCCAAGGATCAGGGGGCGCCCCGATGGGCTACACCTTC.

The genes are TRBV5-1 and TRBJ2-1, with a weak D call TRBD2 (5 bases). CDR3 length: 12 amino acids. Germline-derived CDR1 and CDR2 are SGHRS and YFSETQ. V was clipped by 7 bases and J by 6 bases, with 11 bases between them. The DNA of the CDR3 is TGCGCCAGCCGTAGGGAGATCAATGAGCAGTTCTTC. Its translation is CASRREINEQFF. Combining the CDR3 with reference TRBV5-1 and TRBJ2-1 gives the whole variable domain KAGVTQTPRYLIKTRGQQVTLSCSPISGHRSVSWYQQTPGQGLQFLFEYFSETQRNKGNFPGRFSGRQFSNSRSEMNVSTLELGDSALYLCASRREINEQFFGPGTRLTVL.

This clone has only one observation. The chain recombines TRBV6-6 with TRBJ2-5, with 12 positions matching TRBD2. After removal of 5 bases from V and 4 bases from J, the junction contained 11 bases not matched to a gene. CDR3 size: 17 residues. Germline values: CDR1 MNHNY, CDR2 SVGAGI (reference sequence). The CDR3: CASSRLAGVRVGETQYF. In DNA form, the CDR3 reads TGTGCCAGCAGTCGACTAGCGGGAGTAAGGGTCGGAGAGACCCAGTACTTC.

This clone was recorded once. The V gene is TRBV7-8, the J gene TRBJ2-7, with 10 bases matching TRBD2. Unmatched junction bases numbered 8, after V lost 6 bases and J lost 3 bases. The CDR3 loop spans 15 amino acids. Germline V gene lookup returns CDR1 SGHVS and CDR2 FQNEAQ. As DNA, the CDR3 is TGTGCCAGCAGTGACCGGACTAGCGGTCTCTACGAGCAGTACTTC. Translated, it gives CASSDRTSGLYEQYF.

The V and J genes are TRBV20-1 and TRBJ2-1, with D unclear. Germline V CDR1 and CDR2: DFQATT, SNEGSKA (reference sequence). Trimming left V 6 bases short and J 5 bases short, with 5 bases between. This CDR3 is built from 10 residues. CDR3 residues: CSAGHNEQFF. CDR3 DNA sequence: TGCAGTGCGGGCCACAATGAGCAGTTCTTC.

The V and J genes are TRBV11-2 and TRBJ1-1; 7 nucleotides match TRBD1. Germline V lookup: CDR1 SGHAT, CDR2 FQNNGV. V was pared by 5 bases and J by 10 bases, with 13 bases of the junction left unmatched. The CDR3 sequence is 14 residues long. This CDR3 reads CASSRRDSWAVAFF. The CDR3 region has the DNA TGTGCCAGCAGCCGACGGGACAGCTGGGCCGTAGCTTTCTTT.

This chain uses TRBV25-1 with TRBJ2-7; 8 bases are shared with TRBD2. V was clipped by 10 bases and J by 2 bases; unmatched bases: 7. CDR1 MGHDK and CDR2 SYGVNS come from the germline V gene. The CDR3 sequence is 13 residues long. Here the CDR3 reads CATSRLAPYEQYF. CDR3 bases: TGTGCCACCTCGAGACTAGCGCCCTACGAGCAGTACTTC.

This chain uses TRBV7-2 with TRBJ2-3; D not resolved. Between the trimmed V and J ends, which lost 4 bases and 3 bases, there was a span of 8 bases. CDR1 SGHTA and CDR2 FQGNSA come from the germline V gene. The CDR3 has 13 residues. Here the CDR3 DNA reads TGTGCCAGCAGCTCCCTTAGGACAGATACGCAGTATTTT. This gives the protein CASSSLRTDTQYF.

The chain combines TRBV10-3 with TRBJ2-3, with 8 nucleotides matching TRBD2. Losses at the gene ends were 2 bases for V and 7 bases for J; bases not matched to a gene: 2. CDR1 ENHRY and CDR2 SYGVKD come from the germline V gene. The length of the CDR3 is 13 residues. CDR3 residues: CAISEPGGNTQYF. The CDR3 coding sequence is TGTGCCATCAGTGAGCCGGGGGGGAATACGCAGTATTTT.

V gene TRBV28 combines with J gene TRBJ1-6; D may be TRBD1 (5 bases). V was trimmed by 2 bases and J by 9 bases, leaving 11 bases between them. The CDR3 has 14 residues. The germline V gene encodes CDR1 MDHEN and CDR2 SYDVKM. The CDR3, as DNA: TGTGCCAGCAGTTTAAGTCAGGGAGGTTCACCCCTCCACTTT. Translated, it gives CASSLSQGGSPLHF.

This chain connects TRBV27 to TRBJ2-1; D remains ambiguous. Germline V gene data show CDR1 as MNHEY and CDR2 as SMNVEV (reference sequence). V shed 0 bases and J shed 8 bases, with 8 bases lying between them. This CDR3 comprises 13 residues. CDR3 bases: TGTGCCAGCAGTTTATCTAGCAAGCATGAGCAGTTCTTC. Residues: CASSLSSKHEQFF.

This clone occurred a few times. This chain links TRBV19 with TRBJ1-3; no clear D gene. Trimming removed 6 bases from V and 2 bases from J, with 14 bases in between. CDR3 length: 15 amino acids. Germline V gene sequence: CDR1 LNHDA, CDR2 SQIVND (reference sequence). This CDR3 reads CASSISGQPGNTIYF. The CDR3 DNA reads as TGTGCCAGTAGCATTTCCGGGCAGCCTGGAAACACCATATATTTT. Together with reference TRBV19 and TRBJ1-3, the CDR3 gives the full variable domain: DGGITQSPKYLFRKEGQNVTLSCEQNLNHDAMYWYRQDPGQGLRLIYYSQIVNDFQKGDIAEGYSVSREKKESFPLTVTSAQKNPTAFYLCASSISGQPGNTIYFGEGSWLTVV.

This chain joins TRBV4-1 and TRBJ2-3, with D possibly matching TRBD2 (5 bases). Germline CDR1 and CDR2: MGHRA and YSYEKL. This CDR3 contains 14 residues. Trimming left V 4 bases short and J 5 bases short, with 13 bases between. The CDR3 protein is CASSPPGEKDTQYF. CDR3 DNA sequence: TGCGCCAGCAGCCCCCCCGGGGAGAAAGATACGCAGTATTTT.